This TCR beta chain was identified in a study of regulatory T cells in long-lasting Graves disease (dated by TCRdb to the early 2020s). Background for the entire study: Persistent Graves' disease meant more than 5 years of antithyroid drug treatment with TSH receptor autoantibodies that stayed positive. Persistent Graves' disease patients were compared with newly diagnosed Graves' disease patients by peripheral blood TCR sequencing and RNA sequencing. The study took place in China and was registered as a clinical trial. A total of some 33 samples were covered by TCR sequencing, comprising roughly 13 persistent and around 20 newly diagnosed Graves' disease patients. Antithyroid drugs had been taken for approximately 9.7 years on average by persistent Graves' disease patients in the clinical cohort.

Library preparation employed multiplex PCR. Sequencing took place on an Illumina HiSeq 4000. CDR3 regions were amplified by Arm-PCR with iRepertoire HTBI primers to construct TCR beta libraries. PCR products were gel purified before sequencing. Processing in the source paper ran as follows. A total of roughly 58 TRBV and 14 TRBJ segments were identified across samples and were used for gene usage analysis of CDR3 amino acid clonotypes. Filtered high-quality paired reads were merged into contigs using COPE and FqMerger. BLAST was used to align contigs to the IMGT TRBV, TRBD and TRBJ reference genes, and CDR3 was defined following IMGT. Any clonotype with a frequency above 0.1% was counted as a highly expanded clone. Shannon entropy served as the measure of repertoire diversity, while the Gini coefficient captured V-J evenness. Public clonotypes were defined as clonotypes shared by more than one individual. The public reads were reprocessed in TCRdb via fastp at Q25 and MiXCR, keeping in-frame beta chains. Each record represents a unique CDR3 protein, reported with the most common genes and DNA among its rows. TCRdb's processing, not the authors' own work, is the source of the V and J calls. Here the sample has some 450,000 distinct CDR3 sequences; around a quarter occur a single time. The top ten constitute 26% of the sample.

This clonotype has a count of ten or more. No antigen is known for it. No base qualities exist here, and no much larger clone lies one base off it. The time point label on this specimen signifies: persistent/refractory GD, antithyroid drugs over 5 years with positive TRAb. For both TCR sequencing and RNA sequencing, RNA was extracted from PBMCs using TRIzol. Graves' disease was diagnosed according to American Thyroid Association guidelines. Recruitment of patients was carried out at an endocrinology department in Xi'an, China. Each patient gave approximately 10 milliliters of peripheral blood, collected in an EDTA anticoagulant tube. Ficoll Paque Plus density gradient separation was used to isolate PBMCs, and no additional T cell sorting was done. RNA quality was checked with an Agilent 2100 Bioanalyzer and agarose gel, and concentration with a NanoDrop 2000. The full study reports these points: Persistent patients shared more public clonotypes among themselves (around 2,800) than newly diagnosed patients did (over 900). The study examined only peripheral blood because the primary lesion, thyroid tissue, could not be accessed. Persistent Graves' disease patients showed lower TCR Shannon entropy and fewer highly expanded clones than newly diagnosed patients, suggesting clonal expansion. TRBV28, TRBJ1-2 and TRBJ2-5 were preferentially used in persistent disease, while TRBV20-1 and TRBJ2-1 were favored in newly diagnosed disease. Sequencing and analysis were restricted to the TCR beta chain. As a limitation, the authors acknowledged that the small sample size may reduce accuracy.

V has 2 bases trimmed and J has 2 bases trimmed; junction bases matching no gene number 4. The CDR3 has 16 amino acids, counting the end cysteine and phenylalanine. The read is trimmed to its CDR3 DNA, 48 bases read in frame from base 1. Sequenced material: peripheral blood mononuclear cells (PBMCs), taken when the disease was refractory, from a patient treated with antithyroid drugs. The clonotype originates from a female donor with Graves disease. This receptor chain uses TRBV12-3 or TRBV12-4 and TRBJ2-2; TRBD1 lines up with 8 middle nucleotides. The CDR3 is CASSLWGQVNTGELFF. The DNA sequence is as follows: TGTGCCAGCAGTTTATGGGGACAGGTTAACACCGGGGAGCTGTTTTTT.